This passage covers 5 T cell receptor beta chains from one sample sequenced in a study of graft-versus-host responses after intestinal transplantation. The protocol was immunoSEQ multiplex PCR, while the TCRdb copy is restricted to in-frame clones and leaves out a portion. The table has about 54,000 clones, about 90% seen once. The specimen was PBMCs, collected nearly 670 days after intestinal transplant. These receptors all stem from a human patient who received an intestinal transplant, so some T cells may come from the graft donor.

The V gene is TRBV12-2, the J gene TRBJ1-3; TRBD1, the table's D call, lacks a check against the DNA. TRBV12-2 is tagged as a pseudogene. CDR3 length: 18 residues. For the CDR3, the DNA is TGTGCAAGTCGCTTAGCGCTAACAGGGTGTTGTTATGGAAACACCATATATTTT. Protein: CASRLALTGCCYGNTIYF.

The CDR3 reads CASSQEKQGGYTIYF. CDR3 coding DNA: TGTGCCAGCAGCCAAGAAAAACAGGGAGGATACACCATATATTTT. The V and J genes are TRBV4-2 and TRBJ1-3; tentatively, D is TRBD1 (6 bases). The CDR3 has 15 residues. V lost 0 bases, J lost 8 bases, and 14 bases lay in between. Germline lookup yields CDR1 LGHNA and CDR2 YNFKEQ.

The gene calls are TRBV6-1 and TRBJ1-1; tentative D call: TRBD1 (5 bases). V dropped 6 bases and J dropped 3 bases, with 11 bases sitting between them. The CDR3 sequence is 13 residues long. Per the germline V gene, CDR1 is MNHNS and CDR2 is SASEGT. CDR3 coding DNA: TGTGCCAGCAGGGGGGTTTCCTACACTGAAGCTTTCTTT. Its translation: CASRGVSYTEAFF.

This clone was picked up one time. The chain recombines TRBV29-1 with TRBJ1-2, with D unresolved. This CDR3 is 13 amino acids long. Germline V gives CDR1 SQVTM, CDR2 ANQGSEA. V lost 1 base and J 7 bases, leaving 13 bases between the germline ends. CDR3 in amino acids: CSVEVGAVSGYTF. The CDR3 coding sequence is TGCAGCGTTGAAGTCGGCGCGGTATCTGGCTACACCTTC.

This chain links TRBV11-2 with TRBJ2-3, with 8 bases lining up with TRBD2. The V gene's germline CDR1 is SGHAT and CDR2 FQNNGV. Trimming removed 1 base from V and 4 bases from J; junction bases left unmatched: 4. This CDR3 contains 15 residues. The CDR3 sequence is CASSLVGGAADTQYF. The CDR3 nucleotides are TGTGCCAGCAGCTTAGTCGGGGGGGCTGCAGATACGCAGTATTTT.